These 30 T cell receptor beta chains share one sample of origin, sequenced in a study of blood T cell repertoires in COVID-19. Sequencing used immunoSEQ multiplex PCR; TCRdb keeps in-frame clones, though not all of them. The sample consists of approximately 150,000 clones, 81% of them appearing once. The sample comprised peripheral blood. The source of these receptors is a human donor in a cohort sampled during active COVID-19.

The chain joins TRBV5-6 to TRBJ1-4, with 9 bases matching TRBD1. Germline V gene sequence: CDR1 SGHDT, CDR2 YYEEEE. V lost 0 bases, J lost 6 bases, and 3 bases stayed unmatched. The CDR3 loop spans 15 amino acids. The CDR3 spells CASSLVGQGDEKLFF. The DNA of the CDR3 is TGTGCCAGCAGCTTGGTGGGACAGGGAGATGAAAAACTGTTTTTT.

This rearrangement joins TRBV5-1 to TRBJ1-2; D unclear. Trimming removed 3 bases at V and 6 bases at J, with 12 bases between. The germline gives CDR1 SGHRS, CDR2 YFSETQ. The CDR3 runs to 13 residues. The CDR3 reads CASSYSPADGYTF. The DNA of the CDR3 is TGCGCCAGCAGCTACTCCCCTGCTGATGGCTACACCTTC.

The rearrangement links TRBV27 to TRBJ2-7; D remains unclear. The CDR3 has 13 amino acids. V was shortened by 6 bases and J by 8 bases, with 17 bases between the two germline ends. The germline gives CDR1 MNHEY, CDR2 SMNVEV (reference sequence). CDR3 loop: CASRSHPQSQQYF. The CDR3, as DNA: TGTGCCAGCAGGTCACACCCACAGTCACAGCAGTACTTC.

The chain links TRBV18 to TRBJ2-3; TRBD2 matches at 10 bases. The CDR3 sequence is 15 residues long. Trimming at V came to 4 bases and at J to 10 bases, leaving 11 bases not matched to a gene. Germline loops: CDR1 KGHSH, CDR2 LQKENI. The CDR3 here is CASSLKKREGLSQYF. For the CDR3, the DNA is TGTGCCAGCTCACTCAAGAAGCGGGAGGGCCTGTCGCAGTATTTT.

The rearrangement links TRBV9 to TRBJ2-3; the match to TRBD1 covers 7 bases. Germline V gene data show CDR1 as SGDLS and CDR2 as YYNGEE. The CDR3 extends over 15 amino acids. The V and J ends lost 6 bases and 2 bases, in that order; junction bases with no gene match: 9. The CDR3 protein is CASTLGDRVTDTQYF. The CDR3 DNA reads TGTGCCAGCACCCTGGGAGACAGGGTCACAGATACGCAGTATTTT.

The chain couples TRBV5-1 to TRBJ2-6; the D gene is possibly TRBD1 (5 bases). From germline, CDR1 is SGHRS and CDR2 YFSETQ. The V end was cut by 2 bases, the J end by 1 base, with 7 bases between. The CDR3 is 15 residues long. CDR3 loop: CASSLPGSGANVLTF. The DNA of the CDR3 is TGCGCCAGCAGCTTACCAGGGTCTGGGGCCAACGTCCTGACTTTC.

This clone was found a few times. The rearrangement joins TRBV7-9 to TRBJ1-1; TRBD1 is a possible D gene (6 bases). Germline CDR1 and CDR2: SEHNR and FQNEAQ (reference sequence). The CDR3 runs 14 residues. Trimming pared 3 bases from V and 6 bases from J, leaving 14 bases between. Here the CDR3 reads CASSFTTGHSEAFF. The CDR3 DNA reads TGTGCCAGCAGCTTTACAACGGGACACTCTGAAGCTTTCTTT.

The gene calls are TRBV5-6 and TRBJ1-1; D call uncertain. CDR3 size: 14 residues. Germline V gene lookup returns CDR1 SGHDT and CDR2 YYEEEE. Trimming removed 1 base from V and 1 base from J, with 8 bases in between. The CDR3, as DNA: TGTGCCAGCAGCTTGAGGCGGGCGAACACTGAAGCTTTCTTT. Translating gives CASSLRRANTEAFF.

The chain employs TRBV19 and TRBJ2-5, with 7 bases matching TRBD1. CDR1 and CDR2 from the germline V gene are LNHDA and SQIVND (reference sequence). This CDR3 comprises 15 residues. V was clipped by 10 bases and J by 5 bases; unmatched bases: 16. The CDR3 nucleotides are TGTGCCACACAAAAGACAGGGTCTGAAATCGAGACCCAGTACTTC. Amino acid sequence: CATQKTGSEIETQYF.

There are many counts of this clone. The V and J genes are TRBV12-3 or TRBV12-4 and TRBJ1-1; D is unclear. The CDR3 is made up of 13 amino acids. V dropped 6 bases and J dropped 1 base, with 9 bases sitting between them. The CDR3 protein is CASRLRENTEAFF. The CDR3 nucleotides are TGTGCCAGCAGATTACGGGAGAACACTGAAGCTTTCTTT.

CDR3 coding DNA: TGTGCCAGCTCACCACGAGGGACAGGGTCATCAATAGGCTCCTACAATGAGCAGTTCTTC. It translates to CASSPRGTGSSIGSYNEQFF. This chain links TRBV18 with TRBJ2-1; 9 bases map to TRBD1. The V and J ends lost 1 base and 0 bases, in that order; junction bases with no gene match: 13. The length of the CDR3 is 20 residues. The germline gives CDR1 KGHSH, CDR2 LQKENI.

The J gene is TRBJ1-1, the V gene TRBV7-3; TRBD1 matches at 7 bases. Germline CDR1 is SGHTA and CDR2 is FQGTGA. This CDR3 contains 13 residues. V shed 6 bases, J shed 4 bases, and the junction held 5 bases outside the gene matches. CDR3 residues: CASRAGGSTEAFF. The DNA for the CDR3 is TGTGCCAGCAGGGCAGGGGGTTCCACTGAAGCTTTCTTT.

This chain joins TRBV10-1 and TRBJ1-4, with D maybe TRBD1 (5 bases). V was pared by 6 bases and J by 7 bases, with 15 bases between. Germline V gives CDR1 WNHNN, CDR2 SYGVQD (reference sequence). This CDR3 has 14 amino acids. The DNA of the CDR3 is TGCGCCAGCAGGCGCGACAGAGAAGGTGAAAAACTGTTTTTT. Protein: CASRRDREGEKLFF.

The chain uses TRBV23-1 and TRBJ2-7; possibly TRBD1 for D (6 bases). TRBV23-1 is flagged as an ORF with uncertain function. The CDR3 is 16 amino acids. V lost 2 bases and J 2 bases, leaving 16 bases between the germline ends. The CDR3 DNA is TGCGCCAGCAGTCAAATCCCCGGGACAAGTCCCTACGAGCAGTACTTC. It codes for CASSQIPGTSPYEQYF.

J is TRBJ1-4 and V is TRBV6-5; tentative D call: TRBD1 (6 bases). CDR1 is MNHEY, CDR2 SVGAGI, per germline. The CDR3 length is 15 residues. Trimming cost V 6 bases and J 3 bases, with 14 bases left between them. The CDR3 loop reads CASSPADSANEKLFF. The CDR3 nucleotides read TGTGCCAGCAGCCCCGCGGACAGCGCTAATGAAAAACTGTTTTTT.

J is TRBJ1-4 and V is TRBV7-9; D uncertain. CDR3 size: 16 residues. Germline CDR1 reads SEHNR; CDR2 reads FQNEAQ (reference sequence). Trimming removed 4 bases from V and 0 bases from J, with 12 bases in between. This chain's CDR3 is CASSSLLRATNEKLFF. In DNA form, the CDR3 reads TGTGCCAGCAGCTCCCTATTGAGGGCAACTAATGAAAAACTGTTTTTT.

The J gene is TRBJ1-5, the V gene TRBV4-2, with a tentative D call TRBD1 (5 bases). V lost 4 bases to trimming and J lost 0 bases, with 10 bases between them. CDR1 LGHNA and CDR2 YNFKEQ come from the germline V gene. The CDR3 spans 15 residues. The CDR3 sequence: CASSLDRNSNQPQHF. The CDR3 coding sequence is TGTGCCAGCAGCCTCGACAGAAATAGCAATCAGCCCCAGCATTTT.

The V gene is TRBV6-5, the J gene TRBJ2-1, with 8 positions matching TRBD1. Per the germline V gene, CDR1 is MNHEY and CDR2 is SVGAGI. The length of the CDR3 is 12 residues. The J segment lost 14 bases and the V segment lost 8 bases, leaving 11 bases of the junction unmatched. The CDR3 DNA reads TGTGCCAGCGGCCCAGGGGGCCAAGCAAAGTTCTTC. Translation: CASGPGGQAKFF.

Only a few counts were recorded for this clone. The chain links TRBV5-1 to TRBJ2-5, with 7 bases identical to TRBD1. This CDR3 contains 14 residues. Germline values: CDR1 SGHRS, CDR2 YFSETQ. V shed 4 bases and J 3 bases; nucleotides not matched to a gene: 6. CDR3 loop: CASSKAGGEETQYF. CDR3 nucleotides: TGCGCCAGCAGCAAGGCAGGGGGAGAAGAGACCCAGTACTTC.

The rearrangement joins TRBV28 to TRBJ2-7; D is possibly TRBD2 (6 bases). V lost 6 bases, J lost 4 bases, and 22 bases lay in between. Germline CDR1 is MDHEN and CDR2 is SYDVKM. The length of the CDR3 is 16 residues. The CDR3 sequence: CASRIGGALTRYEQYF. CDR3 bases: TGTGCCAGCAGGATAGGAGGGGCCCTCACCCGTTACGAGCAGTACTTC.

The chain carries TRBV5-8 and TRBJ2-7, with D possibly matching TRBD1 (5 bases). The CDR3 consists of 15 residues. V lost 4 bases to trimming and J lost 5 bases, with 19 bases between them. Per germline, CDR1 SGHTS and CDR2 YDEGEE. The CDR3 here is CASSPLGQGRDEQYF. CDR3 DNA sequence: TGTGCCAGCAGCCCCCTCGGGCAGGGTCGGGACGAGCAGTACTTC.

This sequence joins TRBV28 and TRBJ2-7; 7 nucleotides line up with TRBD1. The CDR3 spans 12 residues. The V gene end was trimmed by 9 bases and the J gene end by 12 bases; junction bases not matched to a gene: 14. Germline CDR1 is MDHEN and CDR2 is SYDVKM. The DNA of the CDR3 is TGTGCCAGTAGTATCCTATCGACAGGGTGGTACTTC. This gives the protein CASSILSTGWYF.

The V and J genes are TRBV5-4 and TRBJ2-7; 7 bases are a match to TRBD1. Germline CDR1 is SGHNT and CDR2 is YYREEE (reference sequence). CDR3 length: 15 amino acids. The ends lost 4 bases at V and 4 bases at J; junction bases unmatched: 11. CDR3 in DNA: TGTGCCAGCAGCCGGTTCCAGGGGGTGAAGTACGAGCAGTACTTC. This sequence encodes CASSRFQGVKYEQYF.

The chain recombines TRBV5-1 with TRBJ1-1; D unclear. Per the germline V gene, CDR1 is SGHRS and CDR2 is YFSETQ. Trimming removed 1 base from V and 2 bases from J, with 9 bases in between. The CDR3 runs to 14 residues. In DNA, the CDR3 is TGCGCCAGCAGCTTGCTTGGGCAAAACACTGAAGCTTTCTTT. As protein: CASSLLGQNTEAFF. Based on the CDR3 plus reference TRBV5-1 and TRBJ1-1, the full variable domain is KAGVTQTPRYLIKTRGQQVTLSCSPISGHRSVSWYQQTPGQGLQFLFEYFSETQRNKGNFPGRFSGRQFSNSRSEMNVSTLELGDSALYLCASSLLGQNTEAFFGQGTRLTVV.

This chain joins TRBV28 and TRBJ2-1; possibly TRBD1 for D (5 bases). Trimming removed 10 bases from V and 5 bases from J, with 24 bases in between. Germline V gene lookup returns CDR1 MDHEN and CDR2 SYDVKM. The CDR3 consists of 16 residues. The CDR3 DNA reads as TGTGCCACCAATGGGGCTTCGGAAGAGACGGACAATGAGCAGTTCTTC. Protein product: CATNGASEETDNEQFF.

The chain uses TRBV7-8 and TRBJ1-5, with no clear D. From germline, CDR1 is SGHVS and CDR2 FQNEAQ. V was clipped by 3 bases and J by 0 bases, with 6 bases between them. The CDR3 loop spans 14 amino acids. The CDR3 region has the DNA TGTGCCAGCAGCTTGGCAGATAGCAATCAGCCCCAGCATTTT. Translated: CASSLADSNQPQHF.

V and J are TRBV19 and TRBJ1-1; D not certain. The V gene's germline CDR1 is LNHDA and CDR2 SQIVND (reference sequence). The length of the CDR3 is 14 residues. V was cut by 1 base and J by 4 bases, with 10 bases left in between. The CDR3 sequence: CASSIAPSLTEAFF. The DNA for the CDR3 is TGTGCCAGTAGTATAGCCCCGTCCCTCACTGAAGCTTTCTTT.

The rearrangement uses TRBV19 and TRBJ2-7, with D perhaps matching TRBD1 (6 bases). Germline V gene lookup returns CDR1 LNHDA and CDR2 SQIVND (reference sequence). This CDR3 spans 17 amino acids. V was pared by 5 bases and J by 0 bases, with 20 bases between. CDR3 DNA sequence: TGTGCCAGTAGTTCTTCCCCCGGGACAAAGAGCTCCTACGAGCAGTACTTC. Amino acid sequence: CASSSSPGTKSSYEQYF.

This clone has just a few counts. V is TRBV29-1 and J is TRBJ1-1, with 9 bases fitting TRBD1. The CDR3 has 14 amino acids. CDR1 and CDR2 (germline): SQVTM, ANQGSEA. V gave up 7 bases and J gave up 5 bases; unmatched junction bases: 11. The CDR3 loop reads CSAIRGQGGTEAFF. The CDR3 coding sequence is TGCAGCGCTATTAGGGGACAGGGTGGGACTGAAGCTTTCTTT.

V usage is TRBV9 and J usage is TRBJ2-1; the match to TRBD2 covers 8 bases. V was clipped by 3 bases and J by 4 bases; unmatched bases: 9. This CDR3 is built from 16 residues. Germline loops: CDR1 SGDLS, CDR2 YYNGEE. CDR3 residues: CASSGREREGYNEQFF. In nucleotides, the CDR3 is TGTGCCAGCAGCGGTAGGGAACGGGAGGGGTACAATGAGCAGTTCTTC.